The clone carrying this TCR beta chain appeared many times. This specimen belongs to a study of blood T cell repertoires in COVID-19. Measured with immunoSEQ multiplex PCR; TCRdb has only the in-frame clones, and not every one. The sample comprises approximately 72,000 clones, 80% to 85% of which are singletons, and 8.5% to 10% rests with the top ten. This CDR3 has 17 amino acids. Germline CDR1 SEHNR, CDR2 FQNEAQ (reference sequence). V gave up 5 bases and J gave up 6 bases; unmatched junction bases: 15. The receptor was derived from a man in his forties or fifties with active COVID-19. The sample was peripheral blood. The chain uses TRBV7-9 and TRBJ2-7, with 11 nucleotides matching TRBD1. The chain's CDR3 is CASSGEPGQGVTSEQYF. The DNA of the CDR3 is TGTGCCAGCAGCGGGGAGCCGGGACAGGGGGTAACTAGCGAGCAGTACTTC.